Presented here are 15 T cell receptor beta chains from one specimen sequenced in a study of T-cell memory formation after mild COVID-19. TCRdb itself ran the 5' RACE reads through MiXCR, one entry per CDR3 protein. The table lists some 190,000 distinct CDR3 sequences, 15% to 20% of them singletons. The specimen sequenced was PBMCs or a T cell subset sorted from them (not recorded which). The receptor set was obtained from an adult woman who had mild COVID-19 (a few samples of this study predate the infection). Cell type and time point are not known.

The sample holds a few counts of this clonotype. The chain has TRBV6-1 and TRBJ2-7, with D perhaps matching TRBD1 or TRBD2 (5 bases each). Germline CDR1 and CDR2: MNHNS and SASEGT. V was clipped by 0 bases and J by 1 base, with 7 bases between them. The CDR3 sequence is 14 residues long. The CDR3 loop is CASSEAWGSYEQYF. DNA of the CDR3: TGTGCCAGCAGTGAAGCTTGGGGGTCCTACGAGCAGTACTTC.

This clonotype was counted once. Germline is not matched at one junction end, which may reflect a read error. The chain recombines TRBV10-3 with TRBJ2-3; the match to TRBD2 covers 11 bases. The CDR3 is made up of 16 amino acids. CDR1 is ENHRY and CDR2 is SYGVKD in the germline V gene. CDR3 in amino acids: CAISPGLAEHTDTQYF. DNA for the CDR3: TGTGCAATCAGCCCGGGACTAGCGGAACATACAGATACGCAGTATTTT.

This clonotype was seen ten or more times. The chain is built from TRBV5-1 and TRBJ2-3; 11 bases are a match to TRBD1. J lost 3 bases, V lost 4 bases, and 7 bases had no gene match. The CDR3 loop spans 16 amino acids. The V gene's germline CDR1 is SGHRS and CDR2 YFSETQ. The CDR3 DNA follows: TGCGCCAGCAGCCTGGACAGGGGGCATATGACAGATACGCAGTATTTT. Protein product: CASSLDRGHMTDTQYF.

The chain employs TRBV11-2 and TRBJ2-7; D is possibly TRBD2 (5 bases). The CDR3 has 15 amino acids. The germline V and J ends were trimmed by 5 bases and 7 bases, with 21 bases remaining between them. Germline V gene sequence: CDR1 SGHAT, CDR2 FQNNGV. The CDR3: CASSPILTRGWEQYF. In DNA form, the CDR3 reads TGTGCCAGCAGCCCGATTCTCACCCGAGGGTGGGAGCAGTACTTC.

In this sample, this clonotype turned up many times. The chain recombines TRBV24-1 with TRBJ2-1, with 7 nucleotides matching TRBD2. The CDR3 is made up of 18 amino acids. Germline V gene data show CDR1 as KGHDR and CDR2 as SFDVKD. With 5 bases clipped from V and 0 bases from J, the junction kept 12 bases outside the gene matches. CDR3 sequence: CATSAWASGLPSYNEQFF. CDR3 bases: TGTGCCACCAGTGCCTGGGCTAGCGGCCTTCCCTCCTACAATGAGCAGTTCTTC.

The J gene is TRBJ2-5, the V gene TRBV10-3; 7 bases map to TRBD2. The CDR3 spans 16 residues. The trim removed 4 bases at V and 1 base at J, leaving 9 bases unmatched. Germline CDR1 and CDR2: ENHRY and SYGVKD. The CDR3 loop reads CAISGAGGGLQETQYF. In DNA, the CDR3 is TGTGCCATCAGTGGGGCAGGCGGGGGACTCCAAGAGACCCAGTACTTC.

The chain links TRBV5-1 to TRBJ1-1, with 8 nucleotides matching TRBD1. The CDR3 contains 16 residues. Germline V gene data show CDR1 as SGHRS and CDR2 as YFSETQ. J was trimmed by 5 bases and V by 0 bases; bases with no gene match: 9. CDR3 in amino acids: CASSLARGQGRTEAFF. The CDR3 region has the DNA TGCGCCAGCAGCTTGGCCCGAGGACAGGGAAGAACTGAAGCTTTCTTT.

The CDR3 coding sequence is TGTGCCTCAACCCGAACTAGCGGGCATAACACAGATACGCAGTATTTT. It encodes CASTRTSGHNTDTQYF. The V call is TRBV30, the J call TRBJ2-3, with TRBD2 identical over 9 bases. The CDR3 sequence is 16 residues long. Germline trimming cut 7 bases from V and 2 bases from J; bases unmatched to any gene: 13. CDR1 is GTSNPN, CDR2 SVGIG, per germline (reference sequence).

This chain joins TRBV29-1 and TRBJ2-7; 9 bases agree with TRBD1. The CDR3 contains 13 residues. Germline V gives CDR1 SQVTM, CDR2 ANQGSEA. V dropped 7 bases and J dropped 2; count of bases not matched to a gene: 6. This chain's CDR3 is CSAGQGSAYEQYF. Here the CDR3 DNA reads TGCAGCGCCGGACAGGGGTCAGCCTACGAGCAGTACTTC.

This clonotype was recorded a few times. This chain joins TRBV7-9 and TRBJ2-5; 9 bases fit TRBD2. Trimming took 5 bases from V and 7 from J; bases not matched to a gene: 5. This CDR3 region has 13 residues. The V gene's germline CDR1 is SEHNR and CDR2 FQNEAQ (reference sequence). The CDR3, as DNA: TGTGCCAGCAGCAATAGCGGGAGAGGGACCCAGTACTTC. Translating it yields CASSNSGRGTQYF. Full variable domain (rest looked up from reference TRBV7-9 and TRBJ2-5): DTGVSQNPRHKITKRGQNVTFRCDPISEHNRLYWYRQTLGQGPEFLTYFQNEAQLEKSRLLSDRFSAERPKGSFSTLEIQRTEQGDSAMYLCASSNSGRGTQYFGPGTRLLVL.

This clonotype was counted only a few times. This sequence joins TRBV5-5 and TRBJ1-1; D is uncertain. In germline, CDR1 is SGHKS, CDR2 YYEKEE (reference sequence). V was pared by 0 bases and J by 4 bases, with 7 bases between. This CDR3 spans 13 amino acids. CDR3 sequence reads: CASSLAEVTEAFF. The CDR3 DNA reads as TGTGCCAGCAGCTTGGCGGAGGTCACTGAAGCTTTCTTT.

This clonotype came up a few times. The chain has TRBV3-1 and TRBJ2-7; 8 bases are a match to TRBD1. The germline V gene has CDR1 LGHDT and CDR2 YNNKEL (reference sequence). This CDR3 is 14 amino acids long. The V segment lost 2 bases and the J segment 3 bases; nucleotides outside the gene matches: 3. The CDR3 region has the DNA TGTGCCAGCAGCCAACTCGGACAGGGCTACGAGCAGTACTTC. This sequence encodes CASSQLGQGYEQYF.

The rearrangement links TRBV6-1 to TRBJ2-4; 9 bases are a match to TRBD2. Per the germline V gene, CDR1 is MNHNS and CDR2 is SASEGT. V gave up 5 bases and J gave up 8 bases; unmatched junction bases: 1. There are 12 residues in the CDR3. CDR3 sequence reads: CASSPSGDIQYF. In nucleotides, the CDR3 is TGTGCCAGCAGTCCTAGCGGGGACATTCAGTACTTC.

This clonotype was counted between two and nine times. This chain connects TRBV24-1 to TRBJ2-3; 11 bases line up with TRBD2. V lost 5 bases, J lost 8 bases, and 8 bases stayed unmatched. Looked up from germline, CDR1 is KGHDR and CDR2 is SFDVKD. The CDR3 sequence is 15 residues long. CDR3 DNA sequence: TGTGCCACCAGTGTTGATAGCGGGAGGGCCGGTACGCAGTATTTT. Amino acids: CATSVDSGRAGTQYF.

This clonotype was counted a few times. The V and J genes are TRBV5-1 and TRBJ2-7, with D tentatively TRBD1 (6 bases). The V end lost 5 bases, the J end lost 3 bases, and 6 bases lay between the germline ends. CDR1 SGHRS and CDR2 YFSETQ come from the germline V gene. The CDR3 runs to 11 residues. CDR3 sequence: CASRQGYEQYF. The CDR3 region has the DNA TGCGCCAGCAGACAGGGCTACGAGCAGTACTTC.